A selection of T cell receptor beta chains follows, all from one sample in a study of shared clonotypes between healthy human individuals. Sequenced by immunoSEQ multiplex PCR; TCRdb stores in-frame clones only, minus some. The sample lists roughly 2.1 million clones; about 92% were seen once. The sample was naive CD8+ T cells from PBMCs. Source of these receptors: a man younger than 30 in good health. Some clones in this sample may be carry-over from other donors' samples. The conserved cysteine and the conserved F or W are not part of the CDR3 here. The D gene is left open where the match is weak. A row's size may be missing; if present it is once, few, many or a size class.

TRBJ2-1 | TRBV7-6 | . | . | ASSLLQGRNEQF
TRBJ2-1 | TRBV7-9 | . | TRBD2 | ASSLNPRGDEQF
TRBJ2-1 | TRBV6-5 | . | . | ASTYSSSYNEQF
TRBJ1-4 | TRBV7-9 | . | TRBD1 | ASSLGTGGPYEKLF
TRBJ2-7 | TRBV6-5 | . | TRBD2 | AGREGPRSYEQY
TRBJ2-1 | TRBV4-1 | . | TRBD2 | ASSPHTSGPLGQF
TRBJ1-1 | TRBV9 | . | . | ASSDGPHYTEAF
. | TRBV5-1 | . | TRBD1 | ASSLATGKGYEQY
TRBJ2-1 | TRBV9 | . | . | ASSDRSYNEQF
TRBJ1-1 | TRBV7-2 | few | . | ASSPTPSGFMNTEAF
TRBJ2-7 | TRBV2 | . | . | ASSGREQY
TRBJ2-2 | TRBV29-1 | . | . | SVAGTNTGELF
TRBJ1-2 | TRBV30 | . | TRBD1 | AWRGQGSYGYT
TRBJ2-3 | TRBV9 | . | . | ASSVAQVDTQY
TRBJ2-5 | TRBV5-1 | . | TRBD2 | ASFRGGEETQY
TRBJ2-7 | TRBV6-1 | . | . | ASSDWDHEYEQY
TRBJ2-7 | TRBV29-1 | . | . | SVVLAEGSYEQY
TRBJ2-1 | TRBV9 | . | TRBD2 | ASSVAGTSGSSYNEQF
TRBJ2-1 | TRBV28 | . | . | ASSPSASSYNEQF
TRBJ2-2 | TRBV28 | . | . | ASSSPLGVSSGELF
TRBJ2-5 | TRBV18 | . | . | ASSPPKFQQQETQY
TRBJ2-1 | TRBV30 | once | . | ASDQNNEQF
TRBJ2-7 | TRBV4-2 | . | . | ASSQDLGGGEQY
TRBJ2-7 | TRBV6-1 | . | TRBD2 | ASSFGLAGVSEQY
TRBJ2-7 | TRBV2 | . | TRBD2 | ASRRREPHEQY
TRBJ1-5 | TRBV19 | . | . | ASSISQEINQPQH
TRBJ2-7 | TRBV27 | . | TRBD1 | ASTPGRGQGIYYEQY
TRBJ2-2 | TRBV6-1 | . | . | ASSTGWTVTGELF
TRBJ2-1 | TRBV7-2 | . | TRBD2 | ASSLPSGRGDNEQF
TRBJ1-1 | TRBV4-1 | once | . | ASSQEGPPEAF
TRBJ2-7 | TRBV6-6 | once | . | ASSYSGGLAYEQY
TRBJ2-3 | TRBV13 | . | . | ASSLGGDTQY
TRBJ1-4 | TRBV4-1 | . | . | AKSSEEGEKLF
TRBJ2-3 | TRBV7-9 | . | . | ASWGLDRTDTQY
TRBJ2-3 | TRBV7-3 | . | . | ASSQTGGADTQY
TRBJ2-6 | TRBV5-1 | . | TRBD1 | ASIPGQGPGANVLT
TRBJ2-1 | TRBV7-9 | . | . | ASSLDFTYNEQF
TRBJ2-7 | TRBV9 | . | TRBD1 | ASSATGTGLSHSYEQY
TRBJ2-7 | TRBV5-1 | . | TRBD1 | ASSLRQGSLYEQY
TRBJ2-5 | TRBV7-9 | . | TRBD2 | ASSHLAGGAQETQY
TRBJ2-7 | TRBV28 | . | . | ASSLTPLVRGTAYEQY
TRBJ2-2 | TRBV7-8 | . | TRBD1 | ASSLNRGNTGELF
TRBJ2-5 | TRBV5-6 | . | . | ASSPTRQETQY
TRBJ2-5 | TRBV7-8 | . | TRBD2 | ASIGGYEETQY
TRBJ2-7 | TRBV5-8 | once | TRBD1 | ASSSRQGSMYEQY
TRBJ2-7 | TRBV9 | . | . | ASSVVGAPTYEQY
TRBJ2-5 | TRBV18 | . | . | ASSLPYGGETQY
TRBJ2-1 | TRBV27 | . | . | ASTPHPGADERNEQF
TRBJ2-7 | TRBV2 | once | . | ASSEGNGSYEQY
TRBJ2-7 | TRBV7-3 | . | TRBD1 | ASSVGQGYEQY
TRBJ2-1 | TRBV29-1 | . | . | SVEELNEQF
TRBJ2-1 | TRBV4-3 | . | . | ASSQDFSLGPEQF
TRBJ2-5 | TRBV5-6 | . | . | ASSLFALVETQY